This T cell receptor (beta chain) was documented in a study of T cells after yellow fever vaccination. General observations from the study: Weaker overall, the secondary response nonetheless peaked faster (day 5 versus 15). Relatively few clonotypes were ones that appeared in both CD4 and CD8 compartments. Abundant clonotypes (contaminants from the bulk population) could be present in FACS-sorted repertoires.

Worth noting for this clonotype: Its antigen is currently unknown.

CDR1 is MDHEN, CDR2 SYDVKM, per germline. The CDR3 sequence is 12 residues long. V lost 7 bases to trimming and J lost 7 bases, with 13 bases between them. Conversion of TCR transcripts into cDNA relied on 5'RACE template switching, which added a universal primer site and UMIs. One entry per CDR3 protein, called by TCRdb with MiXCR from the 5' RACE reads. The table lists 160,000 or so distinct CDR3 sequences, under 7.5% of them singletons, with roughly 2.5% in the top ten. The sequencing here drew on CD4+ T cells sorted from PBMCs, taken 4 to 6 days after the first yellow fever vaccination. This chain uses TRBV28 with TRBJ1-2, with D possibly TRBD1 on 6 matching bases. This TCR came from a man aged 18 to 29 who received the YFV17D yellow fever vaccine. The CDR3 coding sequence is TGTGCCAGCAATTCAGGGGTGGCTGGCTACACCTTC. Translated: CASNSGVAGYTF.